Listed below are T cell receptor beta chains from one sample, sequenced in a study of Ad26.COV2.S vaccination and SARS-CoV-2 variants. TCRdb's table, derived via immunoSEQ multiplex PCR, lists solely in-frame clones and lacks some. The sample holds a few hundred thousand clones, roughly 90% seen once. Source: peripheral blood, taken in a trial of Ad26.COV2.S vaccine versus placebo. Source of these receptors: a person between 18 and 59 years old who received the Ad26.COV2.S COVID-19 vaccine or a placebo. The CDR3 runs from the conserved cysteine through the conserved F or W. The D gene is left open where the match is weak. Clone size is shown for a subset of rows, as once, few, many or a class of expanded clone.

V	size	D	J	CDR3	DNA
TRBV5-6	-	TRBD1	TRBJ2-2	CASSLPGTGLTGELFF	TGTGCCAGCAGCCTCCCCGGGACAGGGCTCACCGGGGAGCTGTTTTTT
TRBV25-1	once	-	TRBJ2-6	CASSEPSGVSGANVLTF	TGTGCCAGCAGTGAACCCTCAGGGGTCTCTGGGGCCAACGTCCTGACTTTC
TRBV5-1	-	TRBD2	TRBJ2-5	CASSPGLAVQETQYF	TGCGCCAGCAGCCCGGGACTAGCGGTTCAAGAGACCCAGTACTTC
TRBV10-2	-	-	TRBJ2-2	CASKEGPTRGTGELFF	TGCGCCAGCAAAGAGGGACCTACGAGGGGTACCGGGGAGCTGTTTTTT
TRBV29-1	-	-	TRBJ2-3	CSAPGTPNTDTQYF	TGCAGCGCCCCCGGGACACCGAACACAGATACGCAGTATTTT
TRBV19	-	-	TRBJ2-7	CASSIATDRFYEQYF	TGTGCCAGTAGTATAGCTACTGACAGGTTCTACGAGCAGTACTTC
TRBV9	once	-	TRBJ2-5	CASSVVATAETQYF	TGTGCCAGCAGCGTAGTAGCTACCGCCGAGACCCAGTACTTC
TRBV2	-	-	TRBJ2-2	CASLTGVTFTGELFF	TGTGCCAGCCTCACCGGGGTGACCTTCACCGGGGAGCTGTTTTTT
TRBV5-1	-	-	TRBJ2-2	CASSPRGGNTGELFF	TGCGCCAGCAGCCCCAGGGGGGGGAACACCGGGGAGCTGTTTTTT
TRBV7-2	-	TRBD2	TRBJ2-1	CASRLAGGLYNEQFF	TGTGCCAGCAGGCTAGCGGGGGGGTTATACAATGAGCAGTTCTTC